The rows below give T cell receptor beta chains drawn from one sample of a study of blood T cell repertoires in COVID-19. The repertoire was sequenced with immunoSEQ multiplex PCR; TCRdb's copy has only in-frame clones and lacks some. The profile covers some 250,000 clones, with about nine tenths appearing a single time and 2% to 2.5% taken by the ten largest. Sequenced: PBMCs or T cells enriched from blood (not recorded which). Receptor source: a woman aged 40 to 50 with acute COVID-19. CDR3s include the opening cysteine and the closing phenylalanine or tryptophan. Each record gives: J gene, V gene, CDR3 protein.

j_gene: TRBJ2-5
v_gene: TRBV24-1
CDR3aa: CATSDLSRGASQETQYF

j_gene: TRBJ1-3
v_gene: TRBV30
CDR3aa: CAWSVLYGGRSGNTIYF

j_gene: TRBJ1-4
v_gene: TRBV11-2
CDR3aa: CASSLDRRNEKLFF

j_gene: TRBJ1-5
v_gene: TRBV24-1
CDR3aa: CATSDLSSSQPQHF

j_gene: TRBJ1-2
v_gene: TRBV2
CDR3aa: CASRIGQGNYGYTF

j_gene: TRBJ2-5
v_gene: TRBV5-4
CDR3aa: CASTLAGAKGETQYF

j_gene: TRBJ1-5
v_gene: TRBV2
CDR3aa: CASRNRGTQPQHF

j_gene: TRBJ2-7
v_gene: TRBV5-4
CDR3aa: CASSLEGPGGGEQYF

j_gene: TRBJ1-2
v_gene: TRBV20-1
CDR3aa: CSASLRVTGDGYTF

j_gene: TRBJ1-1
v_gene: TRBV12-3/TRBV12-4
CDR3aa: CASSLRWETEAFF

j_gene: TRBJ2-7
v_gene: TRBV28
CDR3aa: CASSPGHIGTGGEGYF

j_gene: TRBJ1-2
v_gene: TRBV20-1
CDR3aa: CSATRQGGYTF

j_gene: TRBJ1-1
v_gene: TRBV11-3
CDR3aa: CASSFRQPAEAFF

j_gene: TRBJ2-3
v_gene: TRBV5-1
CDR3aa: CASSNIQGFADTQYF

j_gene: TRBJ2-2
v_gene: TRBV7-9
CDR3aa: CASSRPQGWPGELFF

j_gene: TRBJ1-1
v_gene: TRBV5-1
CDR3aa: CASNVLPTGGLLVTEAFF

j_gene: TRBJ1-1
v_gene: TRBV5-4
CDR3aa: CASSPGEARHTEAFF

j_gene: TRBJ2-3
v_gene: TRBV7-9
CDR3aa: CASSLAGGYADTQYF

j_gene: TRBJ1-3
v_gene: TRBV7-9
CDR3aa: CASSPFRTGESGNTIYF

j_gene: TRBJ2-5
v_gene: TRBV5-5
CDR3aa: CASSLVVGGAQYF

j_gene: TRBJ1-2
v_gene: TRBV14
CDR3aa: CASSQLQGANYGYTF

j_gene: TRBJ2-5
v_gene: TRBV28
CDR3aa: CASSYLAGETQYF

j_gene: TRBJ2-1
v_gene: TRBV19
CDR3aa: CASSPLRPGGYNEQFF

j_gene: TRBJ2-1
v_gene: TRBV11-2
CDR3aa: CASSLLVGSRGQFF

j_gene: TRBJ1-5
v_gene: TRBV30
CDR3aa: CAWSGTGARQPQHF

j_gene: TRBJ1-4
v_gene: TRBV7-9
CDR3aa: CASSYRAGNEKLFF

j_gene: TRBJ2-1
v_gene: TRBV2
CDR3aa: CASTGTGSWSSYNEQFF

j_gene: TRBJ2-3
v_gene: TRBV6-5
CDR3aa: CASGLAGTDTQYF

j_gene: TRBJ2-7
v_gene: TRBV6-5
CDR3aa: CASTEGREQNYEQYF

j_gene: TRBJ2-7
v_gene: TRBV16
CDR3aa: CASRPDSSYEQYF

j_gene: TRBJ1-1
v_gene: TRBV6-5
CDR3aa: CASSFGQANTEAFF

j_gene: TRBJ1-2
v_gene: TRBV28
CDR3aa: CASSSQGGYGYTF

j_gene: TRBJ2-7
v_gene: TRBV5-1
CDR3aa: CASSLWANSYEQYF

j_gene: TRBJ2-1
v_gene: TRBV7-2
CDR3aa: CASRAAGGSNEQFF

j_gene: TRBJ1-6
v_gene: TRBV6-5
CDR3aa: CASSYGQGGGPLHF

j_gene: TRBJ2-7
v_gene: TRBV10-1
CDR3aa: CASSIGLAGGSSEQYF

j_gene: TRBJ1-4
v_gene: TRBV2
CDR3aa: CASSATGALNEKLFF

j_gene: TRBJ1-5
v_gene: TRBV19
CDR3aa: CASSISWSQPQHF

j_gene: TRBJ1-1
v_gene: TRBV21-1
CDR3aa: CASKQREGTEAFF

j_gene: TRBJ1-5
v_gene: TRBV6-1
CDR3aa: CASSSDRASNQPQHF

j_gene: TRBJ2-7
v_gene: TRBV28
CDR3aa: CASSSPGTATYEQYF

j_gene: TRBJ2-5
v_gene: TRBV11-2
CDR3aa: CASSLERTSGWQETQYF

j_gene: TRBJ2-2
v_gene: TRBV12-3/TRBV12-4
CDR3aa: CASSPGRAGELFF

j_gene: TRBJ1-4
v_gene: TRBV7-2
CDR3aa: CASSRGQGGEKLFF

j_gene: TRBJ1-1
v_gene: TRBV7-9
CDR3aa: CASSLVVGGNTEAFF

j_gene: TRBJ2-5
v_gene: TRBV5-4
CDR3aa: CASSLMGQRETQYF

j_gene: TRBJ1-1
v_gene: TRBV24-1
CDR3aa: CATSDFMNTEAFF

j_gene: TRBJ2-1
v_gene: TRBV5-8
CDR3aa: CASSFRGTRSYNEQFF

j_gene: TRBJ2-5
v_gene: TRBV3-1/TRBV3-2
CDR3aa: CASSRTSGQETQYF

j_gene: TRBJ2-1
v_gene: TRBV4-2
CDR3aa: CASSRTAGGSNEQFF